The T cell receptor beta chain under discussion was sequenced for a study of cytomegalovirus exposure and HLA in healthy donors. The overall study: In an earlier analysis, 95 million to 130 million unique TCR beta sequences were found from some 200 million T cells. Whole-study findings and limits: Generally TCR sequences proved uncommon, though certain public TCRs appeared in numerous donors. HLA alleles showed associations with some 17,000 TCR beta sequences in a later analysis, at a 0.05 false discovery rate. Of the V segments, some could not be distinguished, including TRBV6-2 and TRBV6-3, and were excluded.

Germline V CDR1 and CDR2: SGHTA, FQGNSA. The V segment lost 2 bases and the J segment 4 bases; nucleotides outside the gene matches: 5. This CDR3 spans 15 amino acids. As for this clone: Its antigen is not identified.

Both 60 Vbeta primers and 13 Jbeta primers went into the PCR. This table comes from immunoSEQ multiplex PCR, and its TCRdb copy is limited to in-frame clones, with some not included. Among about 170,000 clones listed, around 80% were seen once. V gene TRBV7-2 combines with J gene TRBJ1-2; 9 bases are shared with TRBD1. The sequence came from a male donor in good health and CMV-seronegative. The sequenced sample consisted of PBMCs. CDR3 coding DNA: TGTGCCAGCAGCTTATCTCCGGGACAGGGCTATGGCTACACCTTC. This sequence encodes CASSLSPGQGYGYTF.